These T cell receptor beta chains were read from a single sample in a study of human T cells and chemical hapten exposure. Each CDR3 protein is one row after TCRdb ran MiXCR on the RACE reads. The sample lists roughly 380,000 distinct CDR3 sequences; about 5.1% were seen once. Sequencing was performed on whole blood, taken in connection with sensitization to the hapten diphenylcyclopropenone (DPC). Source of these receptors: a woman in her 50s with alopecia areata. Some clones in this sample may be carry-over from other donors' samples. Each CDR3 is given with its conserved first and last residue. The D gene is left open where the match is weak. Rows may omit the clone size; those that give it use once, few, many or a size class.

clone_size,d_call,v_call,j_call,cdr3_nt,cdr3_aa
many,TRBD1,TRBV9,TRBJ2-1,TGTGCCAGCAGCCTAGGACAGGACATAAACAATGAGCAGTTCTTC,CASSLGQDINNEQFF
many,-,TRBV6-6,TRBJ1-6,TGTGCCAGCAGTTACACGATGGAGAATTCACCCCTCCACTTT,CASSYTMENSPLHF
-,-,TRBV6-6,TRBJ1-4,TGTGCCAGCAGTTACGCGGGGGTCGCTGAAAAACTGTTTTTT,CASSYAGVAEKLFF
few,-,TRBV27,TRBJ1-1,TGTGCCAGCAGGCTGGGGATCCCGAACACTGAAGCTTTCTTT,CASRLGIPNTEAFF
-,-,TRBV4-3,TRBJ1-5,TGCGCCAGCAGCCAAGCCAGGTTTAGCAATCAGCCCCAGCATTTT,CASSQARFSNQPQHF
many,-,TRBV11-2,TRBJ2-2,TGTGCCAGCAGCCCAATAAGCGGAACGAACACCGGGGAGCTGTTTTTT,CASSPISGTNTGELFF
many,-,TRBV9,TRBJ2-5,TGTGCCAGCAGCCCCGGGTCAGGGGGACTAGAGACCCAGTACTTC,CASSPGSGGLETQYF
many,TRBD2,TRBV7-2,TRBJ2-1,TGTGCCAGCAGCCCCCGGAGGGGAGGGTACAATGAGCAGTTCTTC,CASSPRRGGYNEQFF
few,-,TRBV5-6,TRBJ1-4,TGTGCCAGCAGCAGGGTAGAGGCTAATGAAAAACTGTTTTTT,CASSRVEANEKLFF
-,-,TRBV6-1,TRBJ2-1,TGTGCCAGCATGATGAGGGGATCGGGTGAGCAGTTCTTC,CASMMRGSGEQFF
few,TRBD1,TRBV6-6,TRBJ1-3,TGTGCCAGCAGTATGACAGGGAGTGGAAACACCATATATTTT,CASSMTGSGNTIYF
many,TRBD1,TRBV29-1,TRBJ2-7,TGCAGCTTTACAGGGGCCCGCACCTACGAGCAGTACTTC,CSFTGARTYEQYF
-,TRBD1,TRBV20-1,TRBJ1-4,TGCAGTGCTGTACGTCCGGGACAGGCTAATGAAAAACTGTTTTTT,CSAVRPGQANEKLFF
few,-,TRBV2,TRBJ1-2,TGTGCCAGCAGAGTAGACAGCCTAAACTATGGCTACACCTTC,CASRVDSLNYGYTF
few,TRBD2,TRBV27,TRBJ2-3,TGTGCCAGCAGTTTTCAGACTAGCGGAGTAGATACGCAGTATTTT,CASSFQTSGVDTQYF
few,-,TRBV29-1,TRBJ2-3,TGCAGCGTTGAAGGTTTGGATTCGGAGGCAGATACGCAGTATTTT,CSVEGLDSEADTQYF
-,-,TRBV5-1,TRBJ1-1,TGCGCCAGCTCCAACGGGGGCGACACTGAAGCTTTCTTT,CASSNGGDTEAFF
many,-,TRBV5-1,TRBJ2-7,TGCGCCAGCAGCTTGGAAGGGGAAGAGCAGTACTTC,CASSLEGEEQYF
many,-,TRBV27,TRBJ2-1,TGTGCCAGCAGTTTACGGGGGCAAGGGGCCAATGAGCAGTTCTTC,CASSLRGQGANEQFF
many,TRBD2,TRBV7-6,TRBJ2-7,TGTGCCAGCAGCTTAGAAATCGGGGGGGCCTACGAGCAGTACTTC,CASSLEIGGAYEQYF
few,TRBD1,TRBV10-3,TRBJ1-5,TGTGCCATCAGTGACGCGACAGGGGTCAAGCCCCAGCATTTT,CAISDATGVKPQHF
-,TRBD1,TRBV6-6,TRBJ1-6,TGTGCCAGCAACGACAGGGGATCGGGTTCACCCCTCCACTTT,CASNDRGSGSPLHF
many,-,TRBV29-1,TRBJ1-5,TGCAGCGTTGAAACAATGGGACTCGACGGTAGCAATCAGCCCCAGCATTTT,CSVETMGLDGSNQPQHF
many,-,TRBV9,TRBJ2-3,TGTGCCAGCAGCGTAGACGGGGGAAAGACAGATACGCAGTATTTT,CASSVDGGKTDTQYF
many,TRBD2,TRBV28,TRBJ2-7,TGTGCCAGCTACGGGACTAGCGGGTCCTACGAGCAGTACTTC,CASYGTSGSYEQYF
few,-,TRBV13,TRBJ2-1,TGTGCCAGCAGCTTAAAAGTCACTCCCTACAATGAGCAGTTCTTC,CASSLKVTPYNEQFF
few,-,TRBV5-4,TRBJ2-7,TGTGCCAGCAGCTTGGGCCCTAGCGTCTACGAGCAGTACTTC,CASSLGPSVYEQYF
few,TRBD1,TRBV18,TRBJ1-3,TGTGCCAGCTCACCACCCGGGACAGGGTTTGGAAACACCATATATTTT,CASSPPGTGFGNTIYF
-,TRBD2,TRBV4-3,TRBJ2-3,TGCGCCAGCAGCCAAGAAGGGGCAGCGGGAGGGCCCACAGATACGCAGTATTTT,CASSQEGAAGGPTDTQYF
-,-,TRBV7-6,TRBJ1-6,TGTGCCAGCAGCCCCGATAGCACAGGAAAATTTTCACCCCTCCACTTT,CASSPDSTGKFSPLHF
many,-,TRBV29-1,TRBJ2-3,TGCAGCGTACAGACAGATAGCACAGATACGCAGTATTTT,CSVQTDSTDTQYF
many,-,TRBV5-5,TRBJ2-4,TGTGCCAGCAGCTTGGTGGCAGGGCGGAACATTCAGTACTTC,CASSLVAGRNIQYF
-,-,TRBV29-1,TRBJ2-1,TGCAGCGTTGAAGACACTAGTCGTGAGCAGTTCTTC,CSVEDTSREQFF
many,-,TRBV6-2/TRBV6-3,TRBJ2-6,TGTGCCAGCAACCCCCGGGAGTCTGGGGCCAACGTCCTGACTTTC,CASNPRESGANVLTF
many,-,TRBV10-3,TRBJ2-1,TGTGCCATCAGTGACCCGAGACGTACTAATGAGCAGTTCTTC,CAISDPRRTNEQFF
many,-,TRBV9,TRBJ2-7,TGTGCCAGCAGCGTAGAAGGGTCCCCCACCTACGAGCAGTACTTC,CASSVEGSPTYEQYF
many,-,TRBV3-1,TRBJ1-6,TGTGCCAGCAGCCAAGGTCTGGAAAGGATTAATTCACCCCTCCACTTT,CASSQGLERINSPLHF
-,-,TRBV18,TRBJ2-3,TGTGCCAGCTCACTCCCTGAGGGCGCCCCAGATACGCAGTATTTT,CASSLPEGAPDTQYF
few,-,TRBV6-5,TRBJ1-3,TGTGCCAGCAGCAGAGGGGTCGTCGGAAACACCATATATTTT,CASSRGVVGNTIYF
-,-,TRBV28,TRBJ2-5,TGTGCCAGCAGTACCATGTGGGGGCAGGAAGAGACCCAGTACTTC,CASSTMWGQEETQYF
many,-,TRBV9,TRBJ2-3,TGTGCCAGCAGCGTAGCAGGGACAGATACGCAGTATTTT,CASSVAGTDTQYF
few,TRBD1,TRBV15,TRBJ1-4,TGTGCCACCAGCCCCGGGACAGTAGAAAAACTGTTTTTT,CATSPGTVEKLFF
many,TRBD2,TRBV6-2/TRBV6-3,TRBJ2-7,TGTGCCAGCAGTTACTCTAGCGGGAGGGCCGTGCAGTACTTC,CASSYSSGRAVQYF
-,TRBD2,TRBV20-1,TRBJ2-3,TGCAGTGCTACCGGGACTAGCGGAGCTGGGGCAGATACGCAGTATTTT,CSATGTSGAGADTQYF
few,TRBD2,TRBV6-2/TRBV6-3,TRBJ2-1,TGTGCCAGCAGTTGGGGACTAGCGGTGCGATACAATGAGCAGTTCTTC,CASSWGLAVRYNEQFF
few,-,TRBV5-1,TRBJ1-4,TGCGCCAGCAGCATAGACAGGCCCGCTAATGAAAAACTGTTTTTT,CASSIDRPANEKLFF
many,-,TRBV28,TRBJ2-7,TGTGCCAGCAGTCGTCAGCTAGGCATCTACGAGCAGTACTTC,CASSRQLGIYEQYF